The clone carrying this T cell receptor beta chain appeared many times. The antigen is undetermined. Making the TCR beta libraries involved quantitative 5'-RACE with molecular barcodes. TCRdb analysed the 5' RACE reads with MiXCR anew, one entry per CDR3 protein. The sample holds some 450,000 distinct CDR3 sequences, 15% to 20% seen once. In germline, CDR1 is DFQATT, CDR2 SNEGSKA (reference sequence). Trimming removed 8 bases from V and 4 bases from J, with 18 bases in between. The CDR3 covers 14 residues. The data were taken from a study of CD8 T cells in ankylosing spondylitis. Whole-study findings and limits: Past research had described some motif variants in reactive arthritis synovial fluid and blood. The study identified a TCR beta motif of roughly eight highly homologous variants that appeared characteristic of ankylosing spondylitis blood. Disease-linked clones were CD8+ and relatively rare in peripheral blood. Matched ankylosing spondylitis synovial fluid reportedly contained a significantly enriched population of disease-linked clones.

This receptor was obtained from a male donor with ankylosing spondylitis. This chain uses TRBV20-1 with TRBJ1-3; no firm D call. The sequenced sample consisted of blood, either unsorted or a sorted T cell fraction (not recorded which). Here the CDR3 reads CSRGRGHVGNTIYF. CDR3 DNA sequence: TGCAGTCGGGGTCGAGGGCACGTCGGAAACACCATATATTTT.